This T cell receptor beta chain was identified in a study of shared clonotypes between healthy human individuals. CDR1 is SEHNR, CDR2 FQNEAQ, per germline (reference sequence). V lost 5 bases to trimming and J lost 10 bases; unmatched junction nucleotides: 13. This CDR3 region has 15 residues. Study findings and constraints: Generation of non-shared clonotypes was less probable than generation of clonotypes shared by all four donors. The study sampled only blood, and tissue repertoires likely differ.

Points on this clone: The target antigen is unknown.

It was across several immunoSEQ plates that each subset's genomic DNA was evenly split. Sequenced by immunoSEQ multiplex PCR; TCRdb stores in-frame clones only, minus some. Among 900,000 to 1,200,000 clones listed, about four fifths were seen once. The TCR comes from a man between 18 and 29 years old in good health. Some clones in this sample may be carry-over from other donors' samples. Sequences were obtained from memory CD4+ T cells from PBMCs. Regarding subset: CD45RA-negative fraction. The V call is TRBV7-9, the J call TRBJ2-1; 8 bases are a match to TRBD1. CDR3 in amino acids: CASSAGQGVMEEQFF. The CDR3 DNA is TGTGCCAGCAGCGCCGGACAGGGAGTTATGGAAGAGCAGTTCTTC. The variable domain in full, completed from reference TRBV7-9 and TRBJ2-1, reads DTGVSQNPRHKITKRGQNVTFRCDPISEHNRLYWYRQTLGQGPEFLTYFQNEAQLEKSRLLSDRFSAERPKGSFSTLEIQRTEQGDSAMYLCASSAGQGVMEEQFFGPGTRLTVL.